The rows below give T cell receptor beta chains drawn from one sample of a study of cytomegalovirus exposure and HLA in healthy donors. Sequencing was performed with immunoSEQ multiplex PCR; in TCRdb, only in-frame clones are kept and a portion is missing. The sample includes about 95,000 clones, 60% to 80% of them seen just once. The material sequenced was PBMCs. These receptors originate from a woman in her fifties or sixties in good health and CMV-seropositive. The CDR3 runs from the conserved cysteine through the conserved F or W. The D gene is left open where the match is weak. Not every row has a clone size; where given, it reads once, few, many or a size class.

clone_size	d_call	v_call	j_call	cdr3_nt	cdr3_aa
NA	TRBD1	TRBV10-3	TRBJ2-2	TGTGCCATCAGTCGGGCCACAGGGGCATCGAAGACCGGGGAGCTGTTTTTT	CAISRATGASKTGELFF
NA	NA	TRBV5-1	TRBJ2-3	TGCGCCAGCAGCAACCCGGAGGCTCATACGCAGTATTTT	CASSNPEAHTQYF
few	TRBD2	TRBV4-3	TRBJ2-4	TGCGCCAGCAGCCAGGGGACTAGCGGGAGGGCGAGGGACAAAAACATTCAGTACTTC	CASSQGTSGRARDKNIQYF
NA	TRBD1	TRBV6-5	TRBJ1-5	TGTGCCAGCAGTTTAGGACAGGGAAGCAATCAGCCCCAGCATTTT	CASSLGQGSNQPQHF
few	TRBD1	TRBV28	TRBJ1-5	TGTGCCAGCAGTTTCACAGGGGTTAGCAATCAGCCCCAGCATTTT	CASSFTGVSNQPQHF
NA	TRBD1	TRBV6-1	TRBJ1-2	TGTGCCAGCAGTTCCCGGACAGGGGAGGGCTACACCTTC	CASSSRTGEGYTF
NA	NA	TRBV11-2	TRBJ1-3	TGTGCCAGCAGCTTAGACCCCAGAAACACCATATATTTT	CASSLDPRNTIYF
NA	TRBD1	TRBV28	TRBJ2-5	TGTGCCAGCAGTTTGTACAGGGGGCTAGAGACCCAGTACTTC	CASSLYRGLETQYF
NA	NA	TRBV5-1	TRBJ1-4	TGCGCCAGCAGCCCCGGTTCCGGGAATGAAAAACTGTTTTTT	CASSPGSGNEKLFF
few	NA	TRBV5-1	TRBJ1-3	TGCGCCAGCAGCGGGGAGGGTGGCTCTGGAAACACCATATATTTT	CASSGEGGSGNTIYF
NA	TRBD1	TRBV19	TRBJ2-5	TGTGCCAGTTCCCCCTGGGGTCCAGGGGGCTCGGAGACCCAGTACTTC	CASSPWGPGGSETQYF
NA	NA	TRBV6-1	TRBJ2-7	TGTGCCAGCAGTGCGGTCCCTGGAGGCTACGAGCAGTACTTC	CASSAVPGGYEQYF
NA	TRBD1	TRBV6-6	TRBJ1-5	TGTGCCAGCAGAGGGACAGGGGGCTTTCATCAGCCCCAGCATTTT	CASRGTGGFHQPQHF
NA	TRBD2	TRBV4-2	TRBJ2-1	TGTGCCAGCAGCCAAGCTACTAGCGGGAGGAATGAGCAGTTCTTC	CASSQATSGRNEQFF
once	TRBD1	TRBV5-4	TRBJ1-4	TGTGCCAGCAGCTTTTTCGACAGGGAGGAAAAACTGTTTTTT	CASSFFDREEKLFF
NA	NA	TRBV5-4	TRBJ2-7	TGTGCCAGCAGCTTGGGGCGGGAACGTGACGAGCAGTACTTC	CASSLGRERDEQYF
NA	NA	TRBV6-6	TRBJ2-6	TGTGCCAGCAGACTGGTAGGGGCCAACGTCCTGACTTTC	CASRLVGANVLTF
few	NA	TRBV7-9	TRBJ2-7	TGTGCCAGCAGCTTATTGGGGCAGGGATCCTACGAGCAGTACTTC	CASSLLGQGSYEQYF
once	NA	TRBV19	TRBJ1-5	TGTGCCAGTAGTATCCCCAGGGGCGCCGGCAATCAGCCCCAGCATTTT	CASSIPRGAGNQPQHF
once	NA	TRBV10-3	TRBJ1-1	TGTGCCATCAGTGACCCGAGGGCAGCTTACACTGAAGCTTTCTTT	CAISDPRAAYTEAFF
NA	TRBD1	TRBV9	TRBJ2-5	TGTGCCAGCAGCCCCGACAGGGTTGAGACCCAGTACTTC	CASSPDRVETQYF
NA	NA	TRBV14	TRBJ2-7	TGTGCCAGCAGCCCCAGACTGGACTCCTACGAGCAGTACTTC	CASSPRLDSYEQYF
NA	TRBD2	TRBV30	TRBJ2-5	TGTGCCTGGAGGGCTAGCGGGAGAGAGACCCAGTACTTC	CAWRASGRETQYF
NA	NA	TRBV28	TRBJ2-7	TGTGCCAGCAGTGCTGGACTGACTGAGCAGTACTTC	CASSAGLTEQYF
few	NA	TRBV2	TRBJ2-7	TGTGCCAGCAGTGGTGACAGATACTCCTACGAGCAGTACTTC	CASSGDRYSYEQYF
NA	TRBD2	TRBV9	TRBJ2-1	TGTGCCAGCGGGGTGACTAGCGGAGGTGTCAATGAGCAGTTCTTC	CASGVTSGGVNEQFF
NA	NA	TRBV19	TRBJ2-1	TGTGCCAGTAGTATCTTCCGACAGAATGAGCAGTTCTTC	CASSIFRQNEQFF
once	TRBD1	TRBV5-1	TRBJ2-3	TGCGCCAGCGCGTCAGGGACAGGGGACCGAAATACGCAGTATTTT	CASASGTGDRNTQYF
many	TRBD2	TRBV27	TRBJ2-7	TGTGCCAGCAGTTTAAGGGCGGGAGGGTCCTACGAGCAGTACTTC	CASSLRAGGSYEQYF
once	NA	TRBV18	TRBJ2-5	TGTGCCAGCTCACGATGGACGGGGAGGGAGACCCAGTACTTC	CASSRWTGRETQYF
NA	NA	TRBV27	TRBJ1-6	TGTGCCAGCAGTAGGACGGGGTCTCCCCTCCACTTT	CASSRTGSPLHF
few	TRBD1	TRBV25-1	TRBJ1-5	TGTGCCAGCAGTGACGGACAGGGCTATCAGCCCCAGCATTTT	CASSDGQGYQPQHF
NA	TRBD1	TRBV4-2	TRBJ2-7	TGTGCCAGCAGCCTGGGGGACAGTGCTTACGAGCAGTACTTC	CASSLGDSAYEQYF
NA	NA	TRBV7-2	TRBJ2-7	TGTGCCAGCAGCTTAGAGCGGAGAACCCTCTACGAGCAGTACTTC	CASSLERRTLYEQYF
NA	TRBD1	TRBV10-3	TRBJ1-1	TGTGCCATCAGTGAGGGACAGGGGTACACTGAAGCTTTCTTT	CAISEGQGYTEAFF
NA	NA	TRBV15	TRBJ2-3	TGTGCCACCAGCAGAGTGGCGGGAGGGCCACAGGGGGGGCAGTATTTT	CATSRVAGGPQGGQYF
NA	NA	TRBV4-1	TRBJ2-1	TGCGCCAGCAGCCAATCAGCCGAGATGCGGGAGCAGTTCTTC	CASSQSAEMREQFF
NA	NA	TRBV28	TRBJ2-1	TGTGCCAGCAGTTTGGCTTGGACTTCTGGCGATGAGCAGTTCTTC	CASSLAWTSGDEQFF
NA	NA	TRBV25-1	TRBJ2-1	TGTGCCAGCAGTGGTGGCCCAGGGGTAAACAATGAGCAGTTCTTC	CASSGGPGVNNEQFF
NA	TRBD2	TRBV2	TRBJ2-1	TGTGCCAGCAAAACAGAGCCGGGACTAGCGGGGAACAATGAGCAGTTCTTC	CASKTEPGLAGNNEQFF
NA	NA	TRBV11-2	TRBJ1-1	TGTGCCAGCAGCCCATACGGGGGGACTGAAGCTTTCTTT	CASSPYGGTEAFF
NA	NA	TRBV12-5	TRBJ1-5	TGTGCTAGTGGTCCACAAGATCAGCCCCAGCATTTT	CASGPQDQPQHF
NA	NA	TRBV7-2	TRBJ1-1	TGTGCCAGCAGCTTAGCTTTGCCAGGGAGGATAAACACTGAAGCTTTCTTT	CASSLALPGRINTEAFF
NA	NA	TRBV19	TRBJ1-2	TGTGCCAGTAGTACCACCAGAAACTATGGCTACACCTTC	CASSTTRNYGYTF
NA	NA	TRBV30	TRBJ2-2	TGTGCCTGGAGTGTAGAAACTTTACCCGGGGAGCTGTTTTTT	CAWSVETLPGELFF
NA	NA	TRBV28	TRBJ1-5	TGTGCCAGCAGTCCCCCCAGGACAGCCTATAGCAATCAGCCCCAGCATTTT	CASSPPRTAYSNQPQHF
NA	TRBD1	TRBV29-1	TRBJ1-1	TGCAGCGCTTCTAGACAGGGGTCTGAAGCTTTCTTT	CSASRQGSEAFF
NA	TRBD2	TRBV10-3	TRBJ2-7	TGTGCCATCAGTGAGTCGACTAGCGGGAGCGAGGTGAAGCAGTACTTC	CAISESTSGSEVKQYF
NA	TRBD1	TRBV7-9	TRBJ1-1	TGTGCCAGCAGCTTAGCGCGGACAGGGGACGGAGCTTTCTTT	CASSLARTGDGAFF
few	NA	TRBV10-2	TRBJ1-1	TGCGCCAGCAGTGAACAGGTTCGGACTGAAGCTTTCTTT	CASSEQVRTEAFF
NA	TRBD2	TRBV7-9	TRBJ2-3	TGTGCCAGCAGCTTAGCTGGAGCGGGAGGTGTCACAGATACGCAGTATTTT	CASSLAGAGGVTDTQYF
NA	NA	TRBV6-5	TRBJ2-2	TGTGCCAGCAGGCCCGGGACAAGAACCGGGGAGCTGTTTTTT	CASRPGTRTGELFF
few	TRBD1	TRBV7-2	TRBJ1-1	TGTGCCAGCAGCTTCGGACAGGGGGCGACTGAAGCTTTCTTT	CASSFGQGATEAFF
few	TRBD1	TRBV12-5	TRBJ1-5	TGTGCTAGTGGTTTTGACAGGGGGCGTATTAGTCAGCCCCAGCATTTT	CASGFDRGRISQPQHF
NA	NA	TRBV11-3	TRBJ1-5	TGTGCCAGCAGCTTCCCGGGACATGATAGCAATCAGCCCCAGCATTTT	CASSFPGHDSNQPQHF
few	NA	TRBV5-3	TRBJ2-3	TGTGCCAGTAGACGTCCTAGCCCAGGCGCAGATACGCAGTATTTT	CASRRPSPGADTQYF
NA	NA	TRBV28	TRBJ2-7	TGTGCCAGCAGCCCCACGGTCTATCGACGAGGGTTCGAGCAGTACTTC	CASSPTVYRRGFEQYF
few	NA	TRBV2	TRBJ2-7	TGTGCCAGCCTCAGTTCCTACGAGCAGTACTTC	CASLSSYEQYF